This entry lists 11 T cell receptor beta chains sequenced from one sample in a study of shared clonotypes between healthy human individuals. Assay: immunoSEQ multiplex PCR; the TCRdb copy retains only in-frame clones and omits some. The sample gives 600,000 to 700,000 clones, roughly 73% of which show up once; more than 1.5% is in the top ten. What was sequenced was memory CD4+ T cells sorted from blood. Subset: CD45RA-negative fraction. The receptors come from a woman younger than 45 in good health.

The count of this clone is one. This chain uses TRBV5-1 with TRBJ2-3; no clear D. This CDR3 has 13 amino acids. Germline loops: CDR1 SGHRS, CDR2 YFSETQ. The V end was cut by 0 bases, the J end by 6 bases, with 8 bases between. The CDR3 spells CASSLAVGDTQYF. The CDR3 coding sequence is TGCGCCAGCAGCTTGGCCGTTGGGGATACGCAGTATTTT.

This chain links TRBV19 with TRBJ2-1, with D possibly TRBD1 on 6 matching bases. V lost 0 bases to trimming and J lost 2 bases, with 14 bases between them. The CDR3 has 17 amino acids. Germline CDR1 is LNHDA and CDR2 is SQIVND (reference sequence). Here the CDR3 DNA reads TGTGCCAGTAGTATAGACTTACAGGGAGCCCCCTACAATGAGCAGTTCTTC. This translates into CASSIDLQGAPYNEQFF.

V usage is TRBV19 and J usage is TRBJ2-4; 8 bases match TRBD1. The CDR3 covers 13 residues. Trimming cost V 5 bases and J 6 bases; bases outside gene matches: 3. CDR1 is LNHDA, CDR2 SQIVND, per germline (reference sequence). CDR3 region: CASSQGAGNIQYF. The DNA of the CDR3 is TGTGCCAGTAGTCAGGGGGCCGGAAACATTCAGTACTTC.

V usage is TRBV5-1 and J usage is TRBJ2-2; D call uncertain. V was trimmed by 0 bases and J by 1 base, leaving 13 bases between them. This CDR3 comprises 17 residues. CDR1 and CDR2 from the germline V gene are SGHRS and YFSETQ. CDR3 in amino acids: CASSLVVGLENTGELFF. The CDR3 nucleotides are TGCGCCAGCAGCTTGGTCGTGGGGTTGGAGAACACCGGGGAGCTGTTTTTT. Using reference TRBV5-1 and TRBJ2-2 for the parts outside the CDR3, the full variable domain is KAGVTQTPRYLIKTRGQQVTLSCSPISGHRSVSWYQQTPGQGLQFLFEYFSETQRNKGNFPGRFSGRQFSNSRSEMNVSTLELGDSALYLCASSLVVGLENTGELFFGEGSRLTVL.

The rearrangement links TRBV29-1 to TRBJ2-3; no definite D call. V lost 6 bases to trimming and J lost 0 bases, with 16 bases between them. CDR1 SQVTM and CDR2 ANQGSEA come from the germline V gene. The CDR3 extends over 15 amino acids. Written as DNA, the CDR3 is TGCAGCGTCTGGGGTGGCGGATCTAGCACAGATACGCAGTATTTT. This translates into CSVWGGGSSTDTQYF.

The rearrangement links TRBV2 to TRBJ2-1; D may correspond to TRBD1 or TRBD2 (5 bases each). The CDR3 loop spans 13 amino acids. The V gene lost 4 bases and the J gene lost 4 bases, with 8 bases spanning the gap. Germline CDR1 is SNHLY and CDR2 is FYNNEI. The CDR3 protein is CASSGDVYNEQFF. CDR3 bases: TGTGCCAGCAGTGGGGACGTGTACAATGAGCAGTTCTTC. The whole variable domain, filled in from reference TRBV2 and TRBJ2-1, reads EPEVTQTPSHQVTQMGQEVILRCVPISNHLYFYWYRQILGQKVEFLVSFYNNEISEKSEIFDDQFSVERPDGSNFTLKIRSTKLEDSAMYFCASSGDVYNEQFFGPGTRLTVL.

This clone was counted a single time. V gene TRBV11-2 combines with J gene TRBJ2-5; the D is unclear. Trimming removed 5 bases from V and 5 bases from J, with 27 bases in between. Germline V gene lookup returns CDR1 SGHAT and CDR2 FQNNGV. This CDR3 is built from 18 residues. The CDR3 sequence is CASSPTRLGFRSMETQYF. CDR3 nucleotides: TGTGCCAGCAGCCCGACTCGGTTGGGGTTCCGATCGATGGAGACCCAGTACTTC.

V usage is TRBV28 and J usage is TRBJ2-1; no firm D call. V shed 10 bases and J shed 10 bases, with 11 bases lying between them. CDR3 length: 10 amino acids. The germline gives CDR1 MDHEN, CDR2 SYDVKM. In nucleotides, the CDR3 is TGTGCCACATGGTCGTGGGAGCAGTTCTTC. Protein sequence: CATWSWEQFF.

The chain combines TRBV27 with TRBJ1-2; D is unclear. The germline V gene has CDR1 MNHEY and CDR2 SMNVEV (reference sequence). CDR3 size: 13 residues. Trimming removed 6 bases from V and 8 bases from J, with 16 bases in between. This chain's CDR3 is CASSSDGRRGYTF. CDR3 DNA: TGTGCCAGCAGCTCGGACGGGCGCCGGGGCTACACCTTC.

Details on this clone: A much larger clone differs from this one at a single base, so this may be a read error. This chain connects TRBV28 to TRBJ2-7; TRBD1 is a possible D gene (5 bases). This CDR3 has 12 residues. Germline lookup yields CDR1 MDHEN and CDR2 SYDVKM. Between the trimmed V and J ends, which lost 5 bases and 2 bases, there was a span of 7 bases. The CDR3 sequence: CASSRQTYEQYF. The DNA of the CDR3 is TGTGCCAGCAGTAGACAGACCTACGAGCAGTACTTC.

V gene TRBV7-2 combines with J gene TRBJ1-2, with TRBD1 matching 8 bases. CDR1 SGHTA and CDR2 FQGNSA come from the germline V gene. The CDR3 totals 18 residues. V shed 5 bases, J shed 8 bases, and the junction held 22 bases outside the gene matches. The CDR3 DNA reads as TGTGCCAGCAGCCCGATGGGGGCAGGGGGCCTTGCCGGGGAGGGCTACACCTTC. Its protein is CASSPMGAGGLAGEGYTF. The full variable domain, in which reference TRBV7-2 and TRBJ1-2 provide the parts outside the CDR3, is GAGVSQSPSNKVTEKGKDVELRCDPISGHTALYWYRQSLGQGLEFLIYFQGNSAPDKSGLPSDRFSAERTGGSVSTLTIQRTQQEDSAVYLCASSPMGAGGLAGEGYTFGSGTRLTVV.